The 8 T cell receptor beta chains below all came from one sample that was sequenced in a study of T cell changes during pregnancy in multiple sclerosis. The table came from immunoSEQ multiplex PCR; TCRdb's copy has only in-frame clones and leaves some out. The sample yields about 68,000 clones, 90% seen once. The sample in question was peripheral blood, obtained in the third trimester of pregnancy. These receptors all stem from a female donor with multiple sclerosis, enrolled in a pregnancy study.

The rearrangement joins TRBV4-3 to TRBJ2-3; D is unclear. The germline V gene encodes CDR1 LGHNA and CDR2 YSLEER. The CDR3 length is 14 residues. V was trimmed by 0 bases and J by 2 bases, leaving 6 bases between them. CDR3 sequence reads: CASSQDRVTDTQYF. The CDR3 DNA follows: TGCGCCAGCAGCCAAGATCGGGTCACAGATACGCAGTATTTT.

The V gene is TRBV9, the J gene TRBJ2-1; 10 bases fit TRBD1. The CDR3 spans 15 residues. Germline CDR1 reads SGDLS; CDR2 reads YYNGEE. Trimming at V came to 4 bases and at J to 6 bases, leaving 7 bases not matched to a gene. CDR3 sequence: CASSIRQGAVNEQFF. The DNA of the CDR3 is TGTGCCAGCAGCATTCGACAGGGGGCTGTCAATGAGCAGTTCTTC.

The chain combines TRBV14 with TRBJ2-5; D ambiguous. V lost 4 bases to trimming and J lost 0 bases, with 3 bases between them. The CDR3 is 12 residues long. Per the germline V gene, CDR1 is SGHDN and CDR2 is FVKESK. The CDR3 region has the DNA TGTGCCAGCAGCCTAAACCAAGAGACCCAGTACTTC. It specifies CASSLNQETQYF.

This clone has only one observation. The chain couples TRBV6-5 to TRBJ2-1, with TRBD1 matching 8 bases. Unmatched junction bases numbered 3, after V lost 1 base and J lost 7 bases. This CDR3 comprises 14 residues. Germline CDR1 and CDR2: MNHEY and SVGAGI. The CDR3 reads CASSYYTGGNEQFF. The CDR3 nucleotides are TGTGCCAGCAGTTACTATACAGGGGGTAATGAGCAGTTCTTC.

This rearrangement joins TRBV2 to TRBJ2-2; D uncertain. Deletions cut 7 bases from V and 3 bases from J, with 9 bases between. Germline V gene lookup returns CDR1 SNHLY and CDR2 FYNNEI. The length of the CDR3 is 13 residues. The CDR3 DNA sequence: TGTGCCAGCACAACAACCTACACCGGGGAGCTGTTTTTT. Encoded protein: CASTTTYTGELFF.

This chain links TRBV7-3 with TRBJ2-7; 7 bases fit TRBD1. There are 15 residues in the CDR3. Germline values: CDR1 SGHTA, CDR2 FQGTGA. J lost 2 bases, V lost 5 bases, and 9 bases had no gene match. The CDR3 bases are TGTGCCAGCAGCATAGCGACAGGGCCCGCCTACGAGCAGTACTTC. It yields the protein CASSIATGPAYEQYF. The whole variable domain, remainder taken from reference TRBV7-3 and TRBJ2-7, is GAGVSQTPSNKVTEKGKYVELRCDPISGHTALYWYRQSLGQGPEFLIYFQGTGAADDSGLPNDRFFAVRPEGSVSTLKIQRTERGDSAVYLCASSIATGPAYEQYFGPGTRLTVT.

The chain employs TRBV11-2 and TRBJ2-5; possible D gene TRBD1, 5 bases. CDR1 and CDR2 from the germline V gene are SGHAT and FQNNGV. V was clipped by 4 bases and J by 5 bases, with 17 bases between them. CDR3 size: 15 residues. CDR3 residues: CASSSTGGHRETQYF. The CDR3 coding sequence is TGTGCCAGCAGCTCAACAGGCGGACATAGGGAGACCCAGTACTTC.

V usage is TRBV7-2 and J usage is TRBJ2-1; 10 bases align to TRBD2. Germline V gives CDR1 SGHTA, CDR2 FQGNSA. The CDR3 runs to 15 residues. The V and J ends lost 5 bases and 8 bases, in that order; junction bases with no gene match: 9. CDR3 sequence: CASSPLAGSVDEQFF. The CDR3 bases are TGTGCCAGCAGCCCACTAGCGGGGAGTGTCGATGAGCAGTTCTTC.